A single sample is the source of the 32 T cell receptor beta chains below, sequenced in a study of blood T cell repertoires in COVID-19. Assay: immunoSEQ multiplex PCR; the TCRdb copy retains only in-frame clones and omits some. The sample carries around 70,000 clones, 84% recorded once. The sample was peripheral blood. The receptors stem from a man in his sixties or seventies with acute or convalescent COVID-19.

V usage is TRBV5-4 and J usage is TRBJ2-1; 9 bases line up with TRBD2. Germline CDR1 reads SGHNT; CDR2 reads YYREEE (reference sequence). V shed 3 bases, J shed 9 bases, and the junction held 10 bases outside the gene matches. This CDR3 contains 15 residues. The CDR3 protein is CASSSAGLAWGEQFF. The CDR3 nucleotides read TGTGCCAGCAGCTCCGCGGGACTAGCTTGGGGTGAGCAGTTCTTC.

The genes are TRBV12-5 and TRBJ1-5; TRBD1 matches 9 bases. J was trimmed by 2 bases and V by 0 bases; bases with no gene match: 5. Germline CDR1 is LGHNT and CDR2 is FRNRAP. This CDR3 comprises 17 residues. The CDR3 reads CASGLVRDRAGNQPQHF. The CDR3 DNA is TGTGCTAGTGGTTTGGTTCGGGACAGGGCGGGCAATCAGCCCCAGCATTTT.

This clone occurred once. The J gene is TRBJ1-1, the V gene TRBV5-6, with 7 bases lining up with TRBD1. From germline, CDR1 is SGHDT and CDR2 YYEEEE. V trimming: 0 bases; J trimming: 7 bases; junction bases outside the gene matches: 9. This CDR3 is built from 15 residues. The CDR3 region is CASSLAEGARGEAFF. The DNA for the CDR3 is TGTGCCAGCAGCTTGGCCGAGGGGGCGCGTGGTGAAGCTTTCTTT. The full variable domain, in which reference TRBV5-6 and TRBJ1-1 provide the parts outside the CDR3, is DAGVTQSPTHLIKTRGQQVTLRCSPKSGHDTVSWYQQALGQGPQFIFQYYEEEERQRGNFPDRFSGHQFPNYSSELNVNALLLGDSALYLCASSLAEGARGEAFFGQGTRLTVV.

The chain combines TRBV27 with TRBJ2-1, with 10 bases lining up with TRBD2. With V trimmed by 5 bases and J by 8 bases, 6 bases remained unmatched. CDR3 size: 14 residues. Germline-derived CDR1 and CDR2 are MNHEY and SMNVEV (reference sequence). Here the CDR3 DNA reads TGTGCCAGCAGTGAGCGGGAGGGCTTTTATGAGCAGTTCTTC. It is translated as CASSEREGFYEQFF.

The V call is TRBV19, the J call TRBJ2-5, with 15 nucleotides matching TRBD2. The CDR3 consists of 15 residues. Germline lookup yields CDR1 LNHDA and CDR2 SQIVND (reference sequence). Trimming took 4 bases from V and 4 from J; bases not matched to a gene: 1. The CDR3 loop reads CASSTGLAGGETQYF. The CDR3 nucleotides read TGTGCCAGTAGTACGGGACTAGCGGGAGGAGAGACCCAGTACTTC.

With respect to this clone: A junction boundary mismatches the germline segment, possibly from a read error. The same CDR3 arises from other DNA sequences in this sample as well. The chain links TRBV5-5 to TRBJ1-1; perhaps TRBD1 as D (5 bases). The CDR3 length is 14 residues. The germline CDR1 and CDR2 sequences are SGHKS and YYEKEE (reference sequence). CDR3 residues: CASSPQEGRTEAFF. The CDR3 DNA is TGTGCCAGCAGCCCACAAGAGGGGAGGACTGAAGCTTTCTTC.

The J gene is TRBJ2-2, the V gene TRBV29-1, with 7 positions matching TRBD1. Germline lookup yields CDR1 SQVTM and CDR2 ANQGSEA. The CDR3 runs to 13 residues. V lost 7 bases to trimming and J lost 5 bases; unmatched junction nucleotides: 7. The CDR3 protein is CSGHYRGTGELFF. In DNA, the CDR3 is TGCAGCGGCCATTACAGGGGTACCGGGGAGCTGTTTTTT.

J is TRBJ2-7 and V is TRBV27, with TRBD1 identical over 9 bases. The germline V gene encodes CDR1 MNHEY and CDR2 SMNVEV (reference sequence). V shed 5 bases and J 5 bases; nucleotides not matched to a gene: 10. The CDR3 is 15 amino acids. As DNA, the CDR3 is TGTGCCAGCAGTCTAAACAGGGGGCTAGGGGACGAGCAGTACTTC. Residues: CASSLNRGLGDEQYF.

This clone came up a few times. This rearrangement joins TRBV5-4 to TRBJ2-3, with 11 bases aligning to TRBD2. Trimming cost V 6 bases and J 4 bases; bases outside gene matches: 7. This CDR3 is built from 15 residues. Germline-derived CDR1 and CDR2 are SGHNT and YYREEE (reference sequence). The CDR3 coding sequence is TGTGCCAGCACCCGTACTAGCGGGAGAGCAGATACGCAGTATTTT. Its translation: CASTRTSGRADTQYF.

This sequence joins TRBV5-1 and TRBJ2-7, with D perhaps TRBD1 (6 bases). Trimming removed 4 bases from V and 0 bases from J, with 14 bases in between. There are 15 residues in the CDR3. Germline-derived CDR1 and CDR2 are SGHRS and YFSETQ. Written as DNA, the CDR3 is TGCGCCAGCAGCGCCTCCGGGACACCCTCCTACGAGCAGTACTTC. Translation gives CASSASGTPSYEQYF.

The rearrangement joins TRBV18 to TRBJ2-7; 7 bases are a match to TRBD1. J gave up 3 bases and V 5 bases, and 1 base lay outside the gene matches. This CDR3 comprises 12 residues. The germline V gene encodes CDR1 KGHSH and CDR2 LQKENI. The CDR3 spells CASSGDSYEQYF. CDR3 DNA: TGTGCCAGCTCAGGGGACAGCTACGAGCAGTACTTC.

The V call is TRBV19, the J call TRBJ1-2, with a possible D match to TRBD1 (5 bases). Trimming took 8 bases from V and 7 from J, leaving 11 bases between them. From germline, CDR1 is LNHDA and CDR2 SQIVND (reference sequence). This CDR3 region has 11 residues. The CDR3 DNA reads TGTGCCAGTGAAAGGGGTGGTGGCTACACCTTC. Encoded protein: CASERGGGYTF.

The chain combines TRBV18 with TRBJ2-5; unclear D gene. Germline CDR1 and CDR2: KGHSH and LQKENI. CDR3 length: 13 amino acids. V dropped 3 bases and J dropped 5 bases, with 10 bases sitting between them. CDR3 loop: CASSPSAGETQYF. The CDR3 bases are TGTGCCAGCTCACCTTCGGCCGGGGAGACCCAGTACTTC.

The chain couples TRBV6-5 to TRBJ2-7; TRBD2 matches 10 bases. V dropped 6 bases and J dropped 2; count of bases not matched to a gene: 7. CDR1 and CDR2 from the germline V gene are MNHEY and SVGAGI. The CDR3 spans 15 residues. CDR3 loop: CASSPSGGAAYEQYF. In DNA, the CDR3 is TGTGCCAGCAGCCCAAGCGGGGGGGCCGCCTACGAGCAGTACTTC.

Here the CDR3 DNA reads TGTGCCAGCAGCCAAGTTTTCGGACAGGGGGGCACCGGGGAGCTGTTTTTT. This codes for CASSQVFGQGGTGELFF. The chain recombines TRBV14 with TRBJ2-2, with 10 bases fitting TRBD1. From germline, CDR1 is SGHDN and CDR2 FVKESK. V lost 1 base, J lost 4 bases, and 6 bases stayed unmatched. This CDR3 has 17 amino acids.

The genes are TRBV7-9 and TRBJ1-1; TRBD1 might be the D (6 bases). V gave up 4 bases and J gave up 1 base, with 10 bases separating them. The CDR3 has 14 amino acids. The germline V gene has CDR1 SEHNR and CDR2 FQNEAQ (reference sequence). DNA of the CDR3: TGTGCCAGCAGCTACCTAGGGGGGAACACTGAAGCTTTCTTT. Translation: CASSYLGGNTEAFF.

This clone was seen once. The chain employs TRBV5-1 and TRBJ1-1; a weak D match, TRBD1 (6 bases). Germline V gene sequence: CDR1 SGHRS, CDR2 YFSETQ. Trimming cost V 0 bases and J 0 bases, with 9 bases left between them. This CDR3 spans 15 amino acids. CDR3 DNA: TGCGCCAGCAGCTTGGAGGGACAACTGAACACTGAAGCTTTCTTT. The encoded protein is CASSLEGQLNTEAFF. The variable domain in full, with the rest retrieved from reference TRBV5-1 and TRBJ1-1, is KAGVTQTPRYLIKTRGQQVTLSCSPISGHRSVSWYQQTPGQGLQFLFEYFSETQRNKGNFPGRFSGRQFSNSRSEMNVSTLELGDSALYLCASSLEGQLNTEAFFGQGTRLTVV.

The CDR3 loop reads CASSLLGGIANTGELFF. For the CDR3, the DNA is TGTGCCAGCAGCTTATTAGGGGGAATAGCGAACACCGGGGAGCTGTTTTTT. J is TRBJ2-2 and V is TRBV7-6; TRBD1 is a possible D gene (6 bases). Trimming stripped 2 bases from V and 0 bases from J, with 13 bases between. CDR1 and CDR2 (germline): SGHVS, FNYEAQ. The CDR3 length is 17 residues.

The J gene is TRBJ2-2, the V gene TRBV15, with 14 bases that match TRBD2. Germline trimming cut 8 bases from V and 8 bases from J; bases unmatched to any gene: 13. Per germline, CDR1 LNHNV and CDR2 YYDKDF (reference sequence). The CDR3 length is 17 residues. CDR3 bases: TGTGCCACCGCGGAGCCGGGACTAGCGGGAGTAACTGGGGAGCTGTTTTTT. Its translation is CATAEPGLAGVTGELFF.

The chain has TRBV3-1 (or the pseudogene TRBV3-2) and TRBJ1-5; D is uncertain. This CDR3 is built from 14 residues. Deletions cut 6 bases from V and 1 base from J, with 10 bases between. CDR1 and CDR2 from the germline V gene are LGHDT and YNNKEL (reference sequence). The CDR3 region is CASSQKASNQPQHF. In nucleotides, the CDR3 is TGTGCCAGCAGTCAGAAAGCGAGCAATCAGCCCCAGCATTTT.

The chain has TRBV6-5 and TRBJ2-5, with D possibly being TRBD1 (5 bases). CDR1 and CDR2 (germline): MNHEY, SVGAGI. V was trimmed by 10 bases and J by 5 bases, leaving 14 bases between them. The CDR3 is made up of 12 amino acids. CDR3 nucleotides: TGTGCCACCAACAGGCCCGCCGAGACCCAGTACTTC. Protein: CATNRPAETQYF.

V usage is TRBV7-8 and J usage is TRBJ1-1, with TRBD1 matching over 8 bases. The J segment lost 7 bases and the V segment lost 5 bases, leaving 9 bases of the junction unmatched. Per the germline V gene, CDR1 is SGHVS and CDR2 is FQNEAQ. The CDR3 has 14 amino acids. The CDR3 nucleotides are TGTGCCAGCAGCGGACGTGAGGGACAGGTTGAAGCTTTCTTT. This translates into CASSGREGQVEAFF.

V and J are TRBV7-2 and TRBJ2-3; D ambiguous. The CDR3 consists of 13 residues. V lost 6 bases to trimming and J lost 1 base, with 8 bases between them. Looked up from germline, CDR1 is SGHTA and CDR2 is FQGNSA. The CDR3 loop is CASRPTGTDTQYF. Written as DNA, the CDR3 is TGTGCCAGCAGACCCACAGGCACAGATACGCAGTATTTT.

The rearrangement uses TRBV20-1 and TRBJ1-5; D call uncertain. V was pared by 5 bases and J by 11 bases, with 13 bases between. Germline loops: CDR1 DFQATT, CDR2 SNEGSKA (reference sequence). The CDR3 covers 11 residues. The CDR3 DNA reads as TGCAGTGCTCCCTTCGGTGGTGCCCAGCATTTT. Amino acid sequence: CSAPFGGAQHF.

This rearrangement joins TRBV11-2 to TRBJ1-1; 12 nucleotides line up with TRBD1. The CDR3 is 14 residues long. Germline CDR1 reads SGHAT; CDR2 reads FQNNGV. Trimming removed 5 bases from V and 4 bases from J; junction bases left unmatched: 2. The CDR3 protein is CASSRGQGATEAFF. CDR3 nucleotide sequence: TGTGCCAGCAGCCGGGGACAGGGGGCCACTGAAGCTTTCTTT.

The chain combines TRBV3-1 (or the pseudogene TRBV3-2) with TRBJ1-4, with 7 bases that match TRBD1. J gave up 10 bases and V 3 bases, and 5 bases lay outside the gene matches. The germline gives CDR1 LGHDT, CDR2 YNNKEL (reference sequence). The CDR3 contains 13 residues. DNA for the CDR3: TGTGCCAGCAGCCAGGGGGGACAGCTAAAACTGTTTTTT. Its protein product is CASSQGGQLKLFF.

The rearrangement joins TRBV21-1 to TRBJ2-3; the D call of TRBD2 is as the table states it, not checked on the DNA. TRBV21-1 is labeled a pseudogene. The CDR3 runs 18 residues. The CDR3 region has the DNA TGTGCCAGCAGCAAAGATTCGGGGGGCAGGTATAGCACAGATACGCAGTATTTT. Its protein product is CASSKDSGGRYSTDTQYF.

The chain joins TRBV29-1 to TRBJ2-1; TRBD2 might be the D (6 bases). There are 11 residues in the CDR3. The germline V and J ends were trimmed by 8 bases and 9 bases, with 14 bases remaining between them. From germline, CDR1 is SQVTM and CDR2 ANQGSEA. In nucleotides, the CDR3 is TGCAGCAGCGGGTCGATCGTTGAGCAGTTCTTC. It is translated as CSSGSIVEQFF.

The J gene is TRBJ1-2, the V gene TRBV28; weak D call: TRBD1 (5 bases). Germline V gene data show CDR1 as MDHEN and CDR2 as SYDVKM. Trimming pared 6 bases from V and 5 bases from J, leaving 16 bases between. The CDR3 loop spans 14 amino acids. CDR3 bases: TGTGCCAGCAGCCCTTCCACAGGTCCTTATGGCTACACCTTC. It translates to CASSPSTGPYGYTF.

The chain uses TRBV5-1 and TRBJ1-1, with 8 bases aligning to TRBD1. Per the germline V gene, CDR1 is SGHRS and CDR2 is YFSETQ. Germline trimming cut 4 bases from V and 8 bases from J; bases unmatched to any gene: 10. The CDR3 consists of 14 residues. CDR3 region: CASSIGQGMTEAFF. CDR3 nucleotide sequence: TGCGCCAGCAGCATTGGACAGGGAATGACCGAAGCTTTCTTT.

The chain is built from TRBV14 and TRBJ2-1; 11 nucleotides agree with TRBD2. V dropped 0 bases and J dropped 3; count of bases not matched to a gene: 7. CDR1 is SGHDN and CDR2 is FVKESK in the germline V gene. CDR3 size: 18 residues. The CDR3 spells CASSQDGSGRAVYNEQFF. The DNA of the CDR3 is TGTGCCAGCAGCCAAGATGGTAGCGGGAGGGCGGTCTACAATGAGCAGTTCTTC. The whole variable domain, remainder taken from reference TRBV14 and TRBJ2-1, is EAGVTQFPSHSVIEKGQTVTLRCDPISGHDNLYWYRRVMGKEIKFLLHFVKESKQDESGMPNNRFLAERTGGTYSTLKVQPAELEDSGVYFCASSQDGSGRAVYNEQFFGPGTRLTVL.

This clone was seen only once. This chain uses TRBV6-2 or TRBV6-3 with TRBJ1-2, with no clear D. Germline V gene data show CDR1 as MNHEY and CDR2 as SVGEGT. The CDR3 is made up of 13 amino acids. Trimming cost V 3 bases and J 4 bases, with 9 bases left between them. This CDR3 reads CASSYEGGYGYTF. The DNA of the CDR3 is TGTGCCAGCAGTTATGAAGGCGGCTATGGCTACACCTTC.